The 3 T cell receptor beta chains reported below all come from one sample, sequenced in a study of shared clonotypes between healthy human individuals (dated by TCRdb to 2020 to 2021). Receptor libraries were prepared by the immunoSEQ multiplex PCR assay. TCRdb limited this immuneACCESS table to in-frame rearrangements with V and J called. A share of clones is missing; checked studies link under half to unresolved V genes, and the rest is unexplained. The sample profile shows about half a million clones; about four fifths of them were found once. About 13% of the sample belongs to the ten largest clones. Sequenced input: PBMCs. The receptor source for this set is a woman in her thirties or forties in good health. Some clones in this sample may be carry-over from other donors' samples.

This rearrangement joins TRBV5-1 to TRBJ2-7; 9 positions match TRBD1. Germline V CDR1 and CDR2: SGHRS, YFSETQ. Trimming removed 1 base from V and 7 bases from J; junction bases left unmatched: 6. The CDR3 is 14 residues long. DNA for the CDR3: TGCGCCAGCAGCTTGTCGAGGACAGGGGAAGAGCAGTACTTC. Translating gives CASSLSRTGEEQYF.

CDR3 nucleotides: TGCGCCAGCAGCTTGGGGGGGGCCGAGCAGTACTTC. Translation gives CASSLGGAEQYF. This chain connects TRBV5-1 to TRBJ2-7, with D perhaps matching TRBD1 or TRBD2 (6 bases each). The CDR3 consists of 12 residues. Germline V lookup: CDR1 SGHRS, CDR2 YFSETQ. The V and J ends lost 0 bases and 6 bases respectively, with 7 bases between them.

As to this clone: It is likely a read error: a sequence one base away is far more abundant. The CDR3 loop is CASSGPTSGDSNTDTQYF. Written as DNA, the CDR3 is TGTGCCAGCAGTGGCCCTACTAGCGGAGACTCTAACACAGATACGCAGTATTTT. The chain recombines TRBV2 with TRBJ2-3, with TRBD2 matching 8 bases. Germline CDR1 SNHLY, CDR2 FYNNEI. The CDR3 is 18 residues long. The V segment lost 4 bases and the J segment 2 bases; nucleotides outside the gene matches: 14.